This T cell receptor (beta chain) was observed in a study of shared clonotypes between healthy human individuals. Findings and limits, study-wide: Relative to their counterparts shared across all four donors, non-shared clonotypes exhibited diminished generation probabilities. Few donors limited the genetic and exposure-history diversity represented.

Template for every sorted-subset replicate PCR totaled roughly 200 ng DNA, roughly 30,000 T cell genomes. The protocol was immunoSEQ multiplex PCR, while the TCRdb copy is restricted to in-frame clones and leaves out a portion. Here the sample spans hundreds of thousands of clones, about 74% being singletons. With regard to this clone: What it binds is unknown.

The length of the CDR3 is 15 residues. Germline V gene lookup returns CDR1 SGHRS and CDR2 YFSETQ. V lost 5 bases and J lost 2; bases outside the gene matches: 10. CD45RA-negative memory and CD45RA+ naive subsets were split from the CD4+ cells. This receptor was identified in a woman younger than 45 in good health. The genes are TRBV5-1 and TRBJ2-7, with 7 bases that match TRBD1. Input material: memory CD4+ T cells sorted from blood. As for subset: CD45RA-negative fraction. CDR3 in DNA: TGCGCCAGCAGGTCCTTGACAGGGACCCCCTACGAGCAGTACTTC. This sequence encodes CASRSLTGTPYEQYF.